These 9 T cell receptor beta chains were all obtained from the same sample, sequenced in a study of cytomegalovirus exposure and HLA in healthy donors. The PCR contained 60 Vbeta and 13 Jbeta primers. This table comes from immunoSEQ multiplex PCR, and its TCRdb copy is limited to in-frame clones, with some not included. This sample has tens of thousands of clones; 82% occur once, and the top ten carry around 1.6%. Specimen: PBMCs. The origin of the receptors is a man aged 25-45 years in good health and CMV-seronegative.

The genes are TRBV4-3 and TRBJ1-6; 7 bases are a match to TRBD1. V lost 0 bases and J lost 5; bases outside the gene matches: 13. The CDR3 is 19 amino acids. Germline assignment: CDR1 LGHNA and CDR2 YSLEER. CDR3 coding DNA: TGCGCCAGCAGCCAAGAGGGCGTGACAGGGCGTGTTAATAATTCACCCCTCCACTTT. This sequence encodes CASSQEGVTGRVNNSPLHF.

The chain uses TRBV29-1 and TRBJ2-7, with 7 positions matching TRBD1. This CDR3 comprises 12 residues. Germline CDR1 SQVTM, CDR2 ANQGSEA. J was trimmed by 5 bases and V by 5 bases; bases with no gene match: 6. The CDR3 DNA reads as TGCAGCGTTACCGACAGGGTCCACGAGCAGTACTTC. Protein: CSVTDRVHEQYF.

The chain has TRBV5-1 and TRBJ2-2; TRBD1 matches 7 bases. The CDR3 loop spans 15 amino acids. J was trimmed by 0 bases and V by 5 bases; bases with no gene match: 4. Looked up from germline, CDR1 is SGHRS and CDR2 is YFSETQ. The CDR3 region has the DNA TGCGCCAGCAGTCGGGACAGTTCGAACACCGGGGAGCTGTTTTTT. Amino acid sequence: CASSRDSSNTGELFF.

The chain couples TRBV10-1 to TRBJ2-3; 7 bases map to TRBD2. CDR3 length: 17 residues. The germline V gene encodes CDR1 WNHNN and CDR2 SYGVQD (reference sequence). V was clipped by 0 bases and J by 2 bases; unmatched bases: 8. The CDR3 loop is CASSESGPAGTTDTQYF. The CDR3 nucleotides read TGCGCCAGCAGTGAGTCCGGGCCAGCGGGGACCACAGATACGCAGTATTTT.

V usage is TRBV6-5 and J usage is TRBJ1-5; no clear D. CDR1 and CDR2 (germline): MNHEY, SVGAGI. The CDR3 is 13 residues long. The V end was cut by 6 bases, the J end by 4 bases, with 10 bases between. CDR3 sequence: CASRTRENQPQHF. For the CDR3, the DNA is TGTGCCAGCAGGACGAGGGAAAATCAGCCCCAGCATTTT.

This CDR3 reads CASSPWRETSNEQFF. CDR3 in DNA: TGTGCCAGCTCACCATGGCGGGAGACGTCGAATGAGCAGTTCTTC. This sequence joins TRBV18 and TRBJ2-1, with 7 bases fitting TRBD2. The CDR3 spans 15 residues. Germline lookup yields CDR1 KGHSH and CDR2 LQKENI. The V segment lost 2 bases and the J segment 7 bases; nucleotides outside the gene matches: 8.

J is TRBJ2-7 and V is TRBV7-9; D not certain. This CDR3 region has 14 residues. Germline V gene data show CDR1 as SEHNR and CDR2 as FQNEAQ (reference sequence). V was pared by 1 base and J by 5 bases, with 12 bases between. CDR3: CASSLEAGSNEQYF. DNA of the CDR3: TGTGCCAGCAGCTTAGAGGCAGGATCGAACGAGCAGTACTTC.

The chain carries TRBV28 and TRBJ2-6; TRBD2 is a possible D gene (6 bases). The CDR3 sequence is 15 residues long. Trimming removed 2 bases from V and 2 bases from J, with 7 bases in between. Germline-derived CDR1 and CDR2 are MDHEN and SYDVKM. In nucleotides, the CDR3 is TGTGCCAGCAGTTTAGGAGGGACTGGGGCCAACGTCCTGACTTTC. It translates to CASSLGGTGANVLTF.

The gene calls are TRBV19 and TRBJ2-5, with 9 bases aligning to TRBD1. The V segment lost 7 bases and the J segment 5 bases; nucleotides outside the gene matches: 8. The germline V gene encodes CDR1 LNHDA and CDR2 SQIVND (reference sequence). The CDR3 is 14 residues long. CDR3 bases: TGTGCCAGTATGGGGACAGGGAATTGGGAGACCCAGTACTTC. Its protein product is CASMGTGNWETQYF.